These T cell receptor beta chains were read from a single sample in a study of T-cell reconstitution after alpha-beta-depleted transplantation in children. Via MiXCR, TCRdb re-called the PCR reads, giving one row per CDR3 protein. The table lists about 220,000 distinct CDR3 sequences, more than 15% of them singletons. The specimen comprised PBMCs, mostly from graft donor cells, sampled 360 days after TCRalphabeta/CD19-depleted stem cell transplant. These receptors were collected from a male patient between 2 and 10 years old who had a stem cell transplant for acute lymphoblastic leukemia, so the T cells may come from the graft donor. Both conserved end residues are part of each CDR3. A D gene is named only where the DNA matches it firmly. Not every row has a clone size; where given, it reads once, few, many or a size class.

J | D | size | V | DNA | CDR3
TRBJ2-7 | TRBD2 | NA | TRBV4-1 | TGCGCCAGCAGCCAAGCGGGGGGAGAGCAGTACTTC | CASSQAGGEQYF
TRBJ1-2 | NA | few | TRBV9 | TGTGCCAGCAGCGTAGGAGGCCAGGTCTATGGCTACACCTTC | CASSVGGQVYGYTF
TRBJ2-7 | TRBD1 | once | TRBV2 | TGTGCCAGTACCCTGGACAGGGTTCTCGACGAGCAGTACTTC | CASTLDRVLDEQYF
TRBJ2-7 | NA | NA | TRBV11-2 | TGTGCCAGCAGCTTATTTTCCGGGGGACCAAACGGCGAGCAGTACTTC | CASSLFSGGPNGEQYF
TRBJ2-1 | NA | NA | TRBV5-5 | TGTGCCAGCAGCTTGGGGAGGCCTGAGCAGTTCTTC | CASSLGRPEQFF
TRBJ2-5 | NA | few | TRBV7-6 | TGTGCCAGCAGCCCCATGAGGTTTGGGGAGACCCAGTACTTC | CASSPMRFGETQYF
TRBJ1-3 | TRBD1 | many | TRBV10-3 | TGTGCCATCAGTGACCCGGGACAGGCCTCTGGAAACACCATATATTTT | CAISDPGQASGNTIYF
TRBJ2-2 | TRBD1 | NA | TRBV6-1 | TGTGCCAGCAGTCCCGGACAGGAGACCGGGGAGCTGTTTTTT | CASSPGQETGELFF
TRBJ2-1 | NA | few | TRBV6-2/TRBV6-3 | TGTGCCAGCAGTTACGGTGGGACCAATGAGCAGTTCTTC | CASSYGGTNEQFF
TRBJ2-3 | NA | NA | TRBV15 | TGTGCCACCAGCAACACTCTAGGGGCAGATACGCAGTATTTT | CATSNTLGADTQYF
TRBJ2-1 | TRBD1 | NA | TRBV5-8 | TGTGCCAGCAGCCGAGGGACAGGGCCAAACAATGAGCAGTTCTTC | CASSRGTGPNNEQFF
TRBJ1-5 | TRBD1 | few | TRBV28 | TGTGCCAGCAGTTCCGGGACAGGGGCTCAGCCCCAGCATTTT | CASSSGTGAQPQHF
TRBJ2-7 | NA | NA | TRBV28 | TGTGCCAGCAGTTTGGTGGTCAGCTCCTCCTACGAGCAGTACTTC | CASSLVVSSSYEQYF
TRBJ1-2 | TRBD1 | NA | TRBV5-1 | TGCGCCAGCAGCTCCAAAGAAACAGGGGACTACACCTTC | CASSSKETGDYTF
TRBJ1-3 | TRBD1 | few | TRBV20-1 | TGCAGTGCTAGAGTAGGGATTCAACTCCGGGACAGGGAAGTCACGAACACCATATATTTT | CSARVGIQLRDREVTNTIYF
TRBJ1-2 | NA | NA | TRBV28 | TGTGCCAGCAGGGTGGGGACTACTAACTATGGCTACACCTTC | CASRVGTTNYGYTF
TRBJ2-5 | NA | NA | TRBV11-1 | TGTGCCAGCAGCTTACATGGGGGAGAGACCCAGTACTTC | CASSLHGGETQYF
TRBJ2-2 | NA | few | TRBV7-2 | TGTGCCAGCAGCGTTAGCGGTACCGGGGAGCTGTTTTTT | CASSVSGTGELFF
TRBJ1-1 | TRBD1 | NA | TRBV7-6 | TGTGCCAGCAGCTCTAAACCGGGACAGGGGATACTGAACACTGAAGCTTTCTTT | CASSSKPGQGILNTEAFF
TRBJ2-2 | NA | many | TRBV2 | TGTGCCAGCAGTGAAGTTTCAAGGGGCCACGGGGAGCTGTTTTTT | CASSEVSRGHGELFF
TRBJ2-3 | TRBD2 | NA | TRBV9 | TGTGCCAGCAGCGTAGATCCAGCGGGGGCCCTCACAGATACGCAGTATTTT | CASSVDPAGALTDTQYF
TRBJ2-2 | NA | NA | TRBV11-2 | TGTGCCAGCAGCTTAAGGCAGGGCCACACCTTAGAGCTGTTTTTT | CASSLRQGHTLELFF
TRBJ2-7 | NA | NA | TRBV5-1 | TGCGCCAGCAGCATAGGGACCACTTACGAGCAGTACTTC | CASSIGTTYEQYF
TRBJ2-1 | TRBD2 | few | TRBV30 | TGTGCCTGGACCGCGGGGGGGCCGGCGAATGAGCAGTTCTTC | CAWTAGGPANEQFF
TRBJ2-5 | NA | NA | TRBV3-1 | TGTGCCAGCAGCCCGAATCGGTTGGCCCAGTACTTC | CASSPNRLAQYF
TRBJ2-2 | NA | NA | TRBV11-2 | TGTGCCAGCAGCTTAGGGCTAGTAGGCACCGGGGAGCTGTTTTTT | CASSLGLVGTGELFF
TRBJ2-2 | NA | few | TRBV4-3 | TGCGCCAGCAGCCAAGAGGTCAACACCGGGGAGCTGTTTTTT | CASSQEVNTGELFF
TRBJ2-3 | NA | NA | TRBV5-1 | TGCGCCAGCAGCCCGGGGATGGAGGCAGATACGCAGTATTTT | CASSPGMEADTQYF
TRBJ2-5 | NA | NA | TRBV2 | TGTGCCAGCGCCGAGGTTCGGCGGTTCCAAGAGACCCAGTACTTC | CASAEVRRFQETQYF
TRBJ2-5 | TRBD2 | NA | TRBV6-2/TRBV6-3 | TGTGCCAGCAGTTGGAATTTGAGCGGGGAGGAGACCCAGTACTTC | CASSWNLSGEETQYF
TRBJ2-7 | NA | NA | TRBV4-3 | TGCGCCAGCAGCCGGACCCGAGACGGCACCTACGAGCAGTACTTC | CASSRTRDGTYEQYF
TRBJ2-2 | NA | NA | TRBV20-1 | TGCAGTGCTCCCCGGGACTCGCACACCGGGGAGCTGTTTTTT | CSAPRDSHTGELFF
TRBJ1-3 | NA | NA | TRBV12-3/TRBV12-4 | TGTGCCAGCATTTCGAATCAGGGTTCTGGAAACACCATATATTTT | CASISNQGSGNTIYF
TRBJ2-7 | NA | few | TRBV7-6 | TGTGCCTGTCCCGACCCCGAAGGCTTCTACGAGCAGTACTTC | CACPDPEGFYEQYF
TRBJ2-7 | TRBD1 | many | TRBV5-1 | TGCGCCAGCAGCTTGGGAGGGGGCCAGTCCTACGAGCAGTACTTC | CASSLGGGQSYEQYF
TRBJ2-7 | NA | NA | TRBV12-3/TRBV12-4 | TGTGCCAGCAGTTTTCAGAATCACGAGCAGTACTTC | CASSFQNHEQYF
TRBJ2-7 | TRBD1 | NA | TRBV7-9 | TGTGCCAGCAGCTTCCAAACAGGGGTCTACGAGCAGTACTTC | CASSFQTGVYEQYF